These 25 T cell receptor beta chains originate from one sample sequenced in a study of PD-L1 blockade in urothelial cancer. Profiling relied on immunoSEQ multiplex PCR, and the TCRdb table lists in-frame clones only, not all of them. Seen here are 45,000 to 60,000 clones, 88% observed once, and the top ten hold under 2.5%. Stated time point: peripheral blood 6 weeks after treatment start. The material sequenced was PBMCs, taken around atezolizumab (anti-PD-L1) treatment. These receptors all come from a man aged 55 to 70 with urothelial cancer.

The CDR3 DNA follows: TGCGCCAGCAGCCAAGATGCGGTTAGCGGGAGGGATACAGATACGCAGTATTTT. This gives the protein CASSQDAVSGRDTDTQYF. V gene TRBV4-3 combines with J gene TRBJ2-3; 11 positions agree with TRBD2. CDR3 length: 18 amino acids. The ends lost 0 bases at V and 3 bases at J; junction bases unmatched: 8. Germline CDR1 and CDR2: LGHNA and YSLEER.

The gene calls are TRBV19 and TRBJ2-3; 8 bases map to TRBD2. Germline V gene lookup returns CDR1 LNHDA and CDR2 SQIVND (reference sequence). Trimming at V came to 7 bases and at J to 1 base, leaving 4 bases not matched to a gene. CDR3 size: 14 residues. CDR3 coding DNA: TGTGCCAGTAACCCGACTAGCGGCACAGATACGCAGTATTTT. Translated, it gives CASNPTSGTDTQYF.

The genes are TRBV5-6 and TRBJ2-5; a possible D gene is TRBD2 (5 bases). CDR1 is SGHDT and CDR2 is YYEEEE in the germline V gene. V gave up 3 bases and J gave up 3 bases, with 18 bases separating them. This CDR3 is 16 amino acids long. The CDR3 nucleotides read TGTGCCAGCAGCTCCCTAAAAGGAGGCGCTGAAGAGACCCAGTACTTC. It translates to CASSSLKGGAEETQYF. Filled out from reference TRBV5-6 and TRBJ2-5, the complete variable domain reads DAGVTQSPTHLIKTRGQQVTLRCSPKSGHDTVSWYQQALGQGPQFIFQYYEEEERQRGNFPDRFSGHQFPNYSSELNVNALLLGDSALYLCASSSLKGGAEETQYFGPGTRLLVL.

The chain couples TRBV7-2 to TRBJ1-2; 11 bases match TRBD1. The CDR3 consists of 14 residues. The V segment lost 6 bases and the J segment 2 bases; nucleotides outside the gene matches: 2. Germline V gene lookup returns CDR1 SGHTA and CDR2 FQGNSA. CDR3 amino acids: CASRGTGGNYGYTF. The CDR3 DNA reads as TGTGCCAGCAGGGGGACAGGGGGGAACTATGGCTACACCTTC.

The rearrangement links TRBV6-5 to TRBJ1-2; the D is unclear. V lost 5 bases, J lost 8 bases, and 21 bases lay in between. The CDR3 is 15 residues long. CDR1 and CDR2 from the germline V gene are MNHEY and SVGAGI. Here the CDR3 reads CASSPQPREEDGYTF. The CDR3 DNA follows: TGTGCCAGCAGTCCTCAACCACGGGAGGAGGACGGCTACACCTTC.

V gene TRBV18 combines with J gene TRBJ2-2, with D unclear. The germline V gene encodes CDR1 KGHSH and CDR2 LQKENI. V lost 1 base to trimming and J lost 3 bases, with 3 bases between them. This CDR3 spans 13 amino acids. The CDR3: CASSPLYTGELFF. In DNA, the CDR3 is TGTGCCAGCTCACCACTATACACCGGGGAGCTGTTTTTT.

The chain couples TRBV6-5 to TRBJ1-1; D gene ambiguous. Trimming removed 7 bases at V and 3 bases at J, with 6 bases between. This CDR3 comprises 11 residues. Germline V lookup: CDR1 MNHEY, CDR2 SVGAGI. In nucleotides, the CDR3 is TGTGCCAGCATTCGGGACACTGAAGCTTTCTTT. Its protein is CASIRDTEAFF.

CDR3: CASSPSLGRLTDTQYF. CDR3 nucleotides: TGTGCCAGCTCACCATCACTCGGCAGACTCACAGATACGCAGTATTTT. This chain uses TRBV18 with TRBJ2-3; D ambiguous. V was shortened by 2 bases and J by 2 bases, with 14 bases between the two germline ends. CDR1 and CDR2 from the germline V gene are KGHSH and LQKENI. The CDR3 runs 16 residues.

This rearrangement joins TRBV7-2 to TRBJ2-7; 8 positions agree with TRBD2. The germline CDR1 and CDR2 sequences are SGHTA and FQGNSA. After removal of 5 bases from V and 0 bases from J, the junction contained 6 bases not matched to a gene. CDR3 length: 15 amino acids. CDR3 amino acids: CASSTLAGSSYEQYF. CDR3 bases: TGTGCCAGCAGCACCTTAGCGGGGAGCTCCTACGAGCAGTACTTC.

In regard to this clone: A junction boundary mismatches the germline segment, possibly from a read error. The chain recombines TRBV28 with TRBJ2-7, with D tentatively TRBD2 (5 bases). This CDR3 is built from 13 residues. CDR1 is MDHEN and CDR2 is SYDVKM in the germline V gene. CDR3 loop: CASSGELIPLGSF. The CDR3 nucleotides are TGTGCCAGCAGTGGGGAGTTGATTCCGCTGGGGTCCTTC.

In its sample, this clone was seen a few times. The rearrangement links TRBV6-5 to TRBJ1-2; D might be TRBD1 (5 bases). CDR1 is MNHEY and CDR2 is SVGAGI in the germline V gene. The CDR3 has 15 residues. Trimming removed 6 bases at V and 8 bases at J, with 22 bases between. CDR3 sequence (DNA): TGTGCCAGCAGGATTACGGGGGTCCGAGCGGAAGGCTACACCTTC. It is translated as CASRITGVRAEGYTF.

The rearrangement links TRBV19 to TRBJ1-1, with TRBD1 as a possible D gene (5 bases). This CDR3 is 13 amino acids long. Germline V gene lookup returns CDR1 LNHDA and CDR2 SQIVND (reference sequence). With 5 bases removed from V and 4 bases from J, the gap between germline ends came to 11 bases. This CDR3 reads CASSPRGSTEAFF. The CDR3 nucleotides read TGTGCCAGTAGTCCCCGGGGGTCCACTGAAGCTTTCTTT.

The rearrangement joins TRBV6-6 to TRBJ2-1; 14 bases line up with TRBD2. V shed 4 bases and J 8 bases; nucleotides not matched to a gene: 4. CDR3 length: 15 residues. The germline CDR1 and CDR2 sequences are MNHNY and SVGAGI (reference sequence). CDR3 residues: CASSSPGLAGDEQFF. In DNA, the CDR3 is TGTGCCAGCAGTTCCCCGGGACTAGCGGGAGATGAGCAGTTCTTC.

This chain joins TRBV9 and TRBJ1-1; 8 nucleotides align to TRBD1. V gave up 3 bases and J gave up 1 base; unmatched junction bases: 5. The CDR3 extends over 15 amino acids. Germline V gene data show CDR1 as SGDLS and CDR2 as YYNGEE. CDR3 sequence (DNA): TGTGCCAGCAGCGCGCAGGGGGCGAGGAACACTGAAGCTTTCTTT. Its translation is CASSAQGARNTEAFF.

The V call is TRBV7-9, the J call TRBJ2-1; 11 nucleotides agree with TRBD2. V was pared by 5 bases and J by 3 bases, with 12 bases of the junction left unmatched. The CDR3 is 18 amino acids. Germline V gives CDR1 SEHNR, CDR2 FQNEAQ (reference sequence). The CDR3 sequence is CASSPSPTTSGNYNEQFF. CDR3 nucleotide sequence: TGTGCCAGCAGCCCATCACCTACGACTAGCGGGAACTACAATGAGCAGTTCTTC.

The chain employs TRBV6-6 and TRBJ2-5; D is possibly TRBD2 (5 bases). Germline CDR1 MNHNY, CDR2 SVGAGI (reference sequence). There are 13 residues in the CDR3. V lost 8 bases and J 5 bases, leaving 15 bases between the germline ends. The CDR3 spells CASSNLGVETQYF. CDR3 bases: TGTGCCAGCTCTAACTTGGGAGTGGAGACCCAGTACTTC.

CDR3 sequence reads: CASSRTQQSQYF. CDR3 coding DNA: TGTGCCAGCAGCCGGACACAACAAAGCCAGTACTTC. The chain combines TRBV28 with TRBJ2-7; perhaps TRBD1 as D (5 bases). The CDR3 contains 12 residues. Trimming cost V 6 bases and J 10 bases, with 16 bases left between them. Germline CDR1 and CDR2: MDHEN and SYDVKM.

The rearrangement joins TRBV5-1 to TRBJ2-2, with a possible D match to TRBD2 (7 bases). From germline, CDR1 is SGHRS and CDR2 YFSETQ. V lost 3 bases, J lost 0 bases, and 12 bases lay in between. This CDR3 has 16 residues. In DNA, the CDR3 is TGCGCCAGCAGCTCCGGGGAGGGGGCGAACACCGGGGAGCTGTTTTTT. It yields the protein CASSSGEGANTGELFF.

The sample holds one count of this clone. J is TRBJ2-2 and V is TRBV2, with TRBD1 matching over 7 bases. J gave up 1 base and V 4 bases, and 3 bases lay outside the gene matches. The CDR3 contains 15 residues. CDR1 and CDR2 (germline): SNHLY, FYNNEI. The CDR3 DNA sequence: TGTGCCAGCAGTGGGACAGGACGGAACACCGGGGAGCTGTTTTTT. It is translated as CASSGTGRNTGELFF.

The chain uses TRBV10-1 and TRBJ2-7; D is unclear. There are 11 residues in the CDR3. The V gene lost 4 bases and the J gene lost 4 bases, with 5 bases spanning the gap. Germline CDR1 is WNHNN and CDR2 is SYGVQD (reference sequence). The CDR3 is CASSGEYEQYF. The CDR3 region has the DNA TGCGCCAGCAGTGGAGAATACGAGCAGTACTTC.

This clone was counted a single time. The chain links TRBV28 to TRBJ2-7, with TRBD1 as a possible D gene (7 bases). The V end was cut by 3 bases, the J end by 6 bases, with 18 bases between. Germline-derived CDR1 and CDR2 are MDHEN and SYDVKM. The CDR3 has 15 residues. This chain's CDR3 is CASSFSGGFMGEQYF. CDR3 DNA sequence: TGTGCCAGCAGTTTTTCAGGGGGGTTTATGGGCGAGCAGTACTTC.

This clone was counted a few times. The rearrangement links TRBV28 to TRBJ1-2, with TRBD1 as a possible D gene (6 bases). In germline, CDR1 is MDHEN, CDR2 SYDVKM. This CDR3 spans 14 amino acids. The V gene lost 7 bases and the J gene lost 4 bases, with 16 bases spanning the gap. CDR3 protein: CASTEQRGSYGYTF. CDR3 DNA: TGTGCCAGCACCGAACAAAGGGGGAGCTATGGCTACACCTTC.

This clone was seen only a few times. The rearrangement uses TRBV27 and TRBJ2-7; 7 nucleotides agree with TRBD1. The germline V gene has CDR1 MNHEY and CDR2 SMNVEV (reference sequence). Trimming took 5 bases from V and 2 from J; bases not matched to a gene: 6. The CDR3 spans 14 residues. CDR3 nucleotides: TGTGCCAGCAGTGGGGACAGAGTGGCCTACGAGCAGTACTTC. It specifies CASSGDRVAYEQYF.

J is TRBJ2-3 and V is TRBV6-5; no clear D gene. V gave up 7 bases and J gave up 6 bases, with 14 bases separating them. The germline V gene has CDR1 MNHEY and CDR2 SVGAGI. The CDR3 length is 13 residues. The CDR3 coding sequence is TGTGCCAGCACCACCATTTCCGGGGATACGCAGTATTTT. Encoded protein: CASTTISGDTQYF.

The genes are TRBV5-1 and TRBJ2-3, with D possibly being TRBD1 (6 bases). The CDR3 contains 14 residues. The germline V gene encodes CDR1 SGHRS and CDR2 YFSETQ. V dropped 4 bases and J dropped 3 bases, with 12 bases sitting between them. Here the CDR3 DNA reads TGCGCCAGCAGCCTCGGGACAAGGACAGATACGCAGTATTTT. Translated, it gives CASSLGTRTDTQYF.